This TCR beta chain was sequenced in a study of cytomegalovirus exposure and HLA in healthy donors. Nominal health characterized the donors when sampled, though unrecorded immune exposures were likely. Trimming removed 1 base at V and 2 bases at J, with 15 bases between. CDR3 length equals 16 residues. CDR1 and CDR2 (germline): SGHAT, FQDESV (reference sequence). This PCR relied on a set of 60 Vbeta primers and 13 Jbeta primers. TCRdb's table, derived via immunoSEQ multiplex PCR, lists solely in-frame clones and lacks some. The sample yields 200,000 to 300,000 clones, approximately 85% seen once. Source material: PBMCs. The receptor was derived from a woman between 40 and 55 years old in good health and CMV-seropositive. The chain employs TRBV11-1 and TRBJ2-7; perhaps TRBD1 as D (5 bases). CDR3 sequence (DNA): TGTGCCAGCAGCTTAGGGAATGTACCGACAGCCTACGAGCAGTACTTC. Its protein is CASSLGNVPTAYEQYF. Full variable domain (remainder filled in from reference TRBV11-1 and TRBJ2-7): EAEVAQSPRYKITEKSQAVAFWCDPISGHATLYWYRQILGQGPELLVQFQDESVVDDSQLPKDRFSAERLKGVDSTLKIQPAELGDSAMYLCASSLGNVPTAYEQYFGPGTRLTVT.